Each of the 28 T cell receptor beta chains below was sequenced from the same sample in a study of cytomegalovirus exposure and HLA in healthy donors (dated by TCRdb to the late 2010s). The library was built by means of the immunoSEQ multiplex PCR assay. The multiplex PCR relied on a mix of 60 forward primers for TCR Vbeta segments and 13 reverse primers for TCR Jbeta segments. The table comes from immuneACCESS by way of TCRdb, which keeps in-frame sequences with V and J called. Part of the clones is missing from these tables; in studies checked, under half for an unresolved V gene and the rest for unknown reasons. Within this sample are approximately 180,000 clones, with 80% of them counted one time only. 6% to 7.5% of the sample belongs to the ten largest clones. The sequencing input was PBMCs. These receptors all come from a man aged 30-40 years in good health and CMV-seropositive.

The chain uses TRBV11-2 and TRBJ2-2, with 7 bases that match TRBD2. After removal of 2 bases from V and 6 bases from J, the junction contained 9 bases not matched to a gene. The CDR3 extends over 16 amino acids. Germline V gene sequence: CDR1 SGHAT, CDR2 FQNNGV. The CDR3 loop is CASSLWEGRGAGELFF. CDR3 sequence (DNA): TGTGCCAGCAGCTTATGGGAGGGGCGCGGCGCCGGGGAGCTGTTTTTT. Full variable domain (remainder filled in from reference TRBV11-2 and TRBJ2-2): EAGVAQSPRYKIIEKRQSVAFWCNPISGHATLYWYQQILGQGPKLLIQFQNNGVVDDSQLPKDRFSAERLKGVDSTLKIQPAKLEDSAVYLCASSLWEGRGAGELFFGEGSRLTVL.

The chain has TRBV11-2 and TRBJ2-1; TRBD2 agrees at 8 bases. V lost 4 bases and J lost 12; bases outside the gene matches: 14. The CDR3 is 15 amino acids. From germline, CDR1 is SGHAT and CDR2 FQNNGV. In nucleotides, the CDR3 is TGTGCCAGCAGCTCAGCGGGAGCCGTCCTTAGTAGGCAGTTCTTC. This translates into CASSSAGAVLSRQFF.

The chain uses TRBV5-1 and TRBJ1-1; no reliable D call. The CDR3 length is 14 residues. Trimming took 0 bases from V and 0 from J, leaving 6 bases between them. CDR1 and CDR2 (germline): SGHRS, YFSETQ. This CDR3 reads CASSLGGLNTEAFF. The CDR3 DNA sequence: TGCGCCAGCAGCTTGGGAGGGTTGAACACTGAAGCTTTCTTT. Supplemented by reference TRBV5-1 and TRBJ1-1, the full variable domain reads KAGVTQTPRYLIKTRGQQVTLSCSPISGHRSVSWYQQTPGQGLQFLFEYFSETQRNKGNFPGRFSGRQFSNSRSEMNVSTLELGDSALYLCASSLGGLNTEAFFGQGTRLTVV.

This clone was detected only a few times. Other DNA sequences from this sample encode an identical CDR3 as well. V and J are TRBV11-3 and TRBJ2-3; D ambiguous. The CDR3 extends over 12 amino acids. V lost 5 bases, J lost 2 bases, and 5 bases lay in between. CDR1 and CDR2 (germline): SGHNT, YENEEA. The CDR3 loop reads CASSPHTDTQYF. DNA of the CDR3: TGTGCCAGCAGCCCCCACACAGATACGCAGTATTTT.

This sequence joins TRBV5-4 and TRBJ2-5; 7 bases agree with TRBD1. The germline V gene has CDR1 SGHNT and CDR2 YYREEE (reference sequence). The junction had 4 bases not matched to a gene; V was cut back by 4 bases and J by 1 base. The CDR3 spans 14 residues. The CDR3 loop is CASSLQGIQETQYF. CDR3 in DNA: TGTGCCAGCAGCCTACAGGGGATCCAAGAGACCCAGTACTTC.

The V gene is TRBV18, the J gene TRBJ2-7; 7 bases are a match to TRBD1. The CDR3 spans 13 residues. In germline, CDR1 is KGHSH, CDR2 LQKENI. After removal of 4 bases from V and 5 bases from J, the junction contained 5 bases not matched to a gene. In DNA form, the CDR3 reads TGTGCCAGCTCACAGTCCGGGACAGACGAGCAGTACTTC. Translated, it gives CASSQSGTDEQYF.

The chain links TRBV29-1 to TRBJ2-1, with 9 nucleotides matching TRBD2. With V trimmed by 7 bases and J by 7 bases, 5 bases remained unmatched. Per the germline V gene, CDR1 is SQVTM and CDR2 is ANQGSEA. The CDR3 totals 12 residues. As DNA, the CDR3 is TGCAGCGCCGAGCGGGGGGATAATGAGCAGTTCTTC. It is translated as CSAERGDNEQFF.

The J gene is TRBJ1-4, the V gene TRBV18, with 8 bases matching TRBD1. After removal of 3 bases from V and 2 bases from J, the junction contained 5 bases not matched to a gene. This CDR3 has 16 residues. Per germline, CDR1 KGHSH and CDR2 LQKENI. For the CDR3, the DNA is TGTGCCAGCTCACCCGGACAGGGTGGGACTAATGAAAAACTGTTTTTT. It specifies CASSPGQGGTNEKLFF. Together with reference TRBV18 and TRBJ1-4, the CDR3 gives the full variable domain: NAGVMQNPRHLVRRRGQEARLRCSPMKGHSHVYWYRQLPEEGLKFMVYLQKENIIDESGMPKERFSAEFPKEGPSILRIQQVVRGDSAAYFCASSPGQGGTNEKLFFGSGTQLSVL.

V gene TRBV4-1 combines with J gene TRBJ2-2; tentative D call: TRBD1 (6 bases). Germline V gene lookup returns CDR1 MGHRA and CDR2 YSYEKL. V lost 0 bases, J lost 4 bases, and 15 bases lay in between. This CDR3 is built from 17 residues. The CDR3, as DNA: TGCGCCAGCAGCCAAGACAATCCCAGGGGCGGCACCGGGGAGCTGTTTTTT. This codes for CASSQDNPRGGTGELFF.

V and J are TRBV7-9 and TRBJ2-5; D unclear. V lost 1 base to trimming and J lost 1 base, with 13 bases between them. This CDR3 is 16 amino acids long. Germline values: CDR1 SEHNR, CDR2 FQNEAQ (reference sequence). The CDR3 here is CASSLGSWAGQETQYF. The CDR3 DNA reads TGTGCCAGCAGCTTAGGGTCGTGGGCCGGCCAAGAGACCCAGTACTTC.

This chain joins TRBV7-9 and TRBJ2-2, with 8 bases aligning to TRBD1. Germline trimming cut 4 bases from V and 4 bases from J; bases unmatched to any gene: 8. This CDR3 is 16 amino acids long. In germline, CDR1 is SEHNR, CDR2 FQNEAQ (reference sequence). CDR3 sequence (DNA): TGTGCCAGCAGCTCAGGGGGCATTGGGGGCACCGGGGAGCTGTTTTTT. This encodes CASSSGGIGGTGELFF. The whole variable domain, remainder taken from reference TRBV7-9 and TRBJ2-2, is DTGVSQNPRHKITKRGQNVTFRCDPISEHNRLYWYRQTLGQGPEFLTYFQNEAQLEKSRLLSDRFSAERPKGSFSTLEIQRTEQGDSAMYLCASSSGGIGGTGELFFGEGSRLTVL.

The rearrangement uses TRBV28 and TRBJ2-5; D ambiguous. The V gene's germline CDR1 is MDHEN and CDR2 SYDVKM. The V end was cut by 1 base, the J end by 1 base, with 4 bases between. This CDR3 spans 13 amino acids. DNA for the CDR3: TGTGCCAGCAGTTTATCCGGCCAAGAGACCCAGTACTTC. It is translated as CASSLSGQETQYF.

The chain combines TRBV10-1 with TRBJ2-2; tentatively, D is TRBD2 (6 bases). Germline V gene data show CDR1 as WNHNN and CDR2 as SYGVQD (reference sequence). With 2 bases removed from V and 3 bases from J, the gap between germline ends came to 10 bases. The length of the CDR3 is 15 residues. CDR3 region: CASSELGEDTGELFF. CDR3 nucleotides: TGCGCCAGCAGTGAGCTAGGGGAGGACACCGGGGAGCTGTTTTTT.

This clone appeared once. This chain uses TRBV6-5 with TRBJ2-1; 8 bases map to TRBD1. The ends lost 5 bases at V and 3 bases at J; junction bases unmatched: 3. This CDR3 contains 14 residues. Germline loops: CDR1 MNHEY, CDR2 SVGAGI. CDR3 residues: CASSMTGVYNEQFF. In DNA form, the CDR3 reads TGTGCCAGCAGTATGACAGGGGTCTACAATGAGCAGTTCTTC.

The CDR3 coding sequence is TGTGCCAGCAGTTTTTATCCCGGGGAGCTGTTTTTT. This encodes CASSFYPGELFF. V usage is TRBV27 and J usage is TRBJ2-2; no firm D call. Germline CDR1 reads MNHEY; CDR2 reads SMNVEV (reference sequence). V lost 3 bases to trimming and J lost 6 bases, with 5 bases between them. The CDR3 is 12 amino acids.

J is TRBJ2-7 and V is TRBV5-1, with D possibly matching TRBD1 (5 bases). The CDR3 has 14 amino acids. The V end was cut by 0 bases, the J end by 4 bases, with 11 bases between. Per germline, CDR1 SGHRS and CDR2 YFSETQ. CDR3 nucleotides: TGCGCCAGCAGCTTGGGGGGCAACCAATACGAGCAGTACTTC. It codes for CASSLGGNQYEQYF.

The chain combines TRBV28 with TRBJ1-5; a possible D gene is TRBD1 (6 bases). The CDR3 contains 16 residues. Germline values: CDR1 MDHEN, CDR2 SYDVKM. V lost 8 bases, J lost 4 bases, and 21 bases lay in between. The CDR3 DNA reads as TGTGCCAGCCGGTGGGATTCTCAGGGGAGTAATCAGCCCCAGCATTTT. Encoded protein: CASRWDSQGSNQPQHF. Full variable domain (remainder filled in from reference TRBV28 and TRBJ1-5): DVKVTQSSRYLVKRTGEKVFLECVQDMDHENMFWYRQDPGLGLRLIYFSYDVKMKEKGDIPEGYSVSREKKERFSLILESASTNQTSMYLCASRWDSQGSNQPQHFGDGTRLSIL.

The CDR3 DNA follows: TGCGCCAGCCTTCCCGAGAGTGCAACTAATGAAAAACTGTTTTTT. This gives the protein CASLPESATNEKLFF. V usage is TRBV23-1 and J usage is TRBJ1-4, with no clear D. TRBV23-1 is flagged as an ORF with uncertain function. There are 15 residues in the CDR3. Trimming pared 8 bases from V and 0 bases from J, leaving 13 bases between.

The chain uses TRBV29-1 and TRBJ1-2, with 8 bases fitting TRBD1. The V gene end was trimmed by 6 bases and the J gene end by 4 bases; junction bases not matched to a gene: 7. The CDR3 contains 13 residues. Germline CDR1 is SQVTM and CDR2 is ANQGSEA. The CDR3 DNA reads as TGCAGCGTGGGCGAAACAGGGGGCTATGGCTACACCTTC. Amino acids: CSVGETGGYGYTF. Filled out from reference TRBV29-1 and TRBJ1-2, the complete variable domain reads SAVISQKPSRDICQRGTSLTIQCQVDSQVTMMFWYRQQPGQSLTLIATANQGSEATYESGFVIDKFPISRPNLTFSTLTVSNMSPEDSSIYLCSVGETGGYGYTFGSGTRLTVV.

A few counts support this clone. The chain is built from TRBV10-2 and TRBJ2-2; D perhaps matches TRBD1 (6 bases). Trimming left V 10 bases short and J 1 base short, with 13 bases between. Germline V CDR1 and CDR2: WSHSY, SAAADI. The CDR3 is made up of 14 amino acids. This CDR3 is CATILTGNTGELFF. CDR3 sequence (DNA): TGCGCCACCATATTGACAGGGAACACCGGGGAGCTGTTTTTT.

CDR3 DNA: TGTGCCAGCAGCTTATCGGTCATGAACACTGAAGCTTTCTTT. It specifies CASSLSVMNTEAFF. V gene TRBV11-3 combines with J gene TRBJ1-1; D gene uncertain. The germline V and J ends were trimmed by 2 bases and 0 bases, with 7 bases remaining between them. CDR1 and CDR2 (germline): SGHNT, YENEEA. CDR3 length equals 14 residues.

This sequence joins TRBV11-3 and TRBJ2-7, with D possibly TRBD2 on 6 matching bases. This CDR3 contains 15 residues. V lost 0 bases and J 2 bases, leaving 11 bases between the germline ends. The germline V gene encodes CDR1 SGHNT and CDR2 YENEEA. CDR3 coding DNA: TGTGCCAGCAGCTTAGATGGGACTGAAACCTACGAGCAGTACTTC. Residues: CASSLDGTETYEQYF.

The V and J genes are TRBV14 and TRBJ2-1; D is undetermined. This CDR3 region has 15 residues. Germline assignment: CDR1 SGHDN and CDR2 FVKESK. The V and J ends lost 0 bases and 7 bases respectively, with 13 bases between them. The CDR3 DNA follows: TGTGCCAGCAGCCAAGATAGTACCTTCTTTAATGAGCAGTTCTTC. Protein product: CASSQDSTFFNEQFF.

This clone was observed a handful of times. The chain couples TRBV6-1 to TRBJ1-1; no firm D call. Germline V gene data show CDR1 as MNHNS and CDR2 as SASEGT. Between the trimmed V and J ends, which lost 7 bases and 1 base, there was a span of 7 bases. The CDR3 is made up of 12 amino acids. CDR3 DNA: TGTGCCAGCATTTCATGGAACACTGAAGCTTTCTTT. Translating gives CASISWNTEAFF.

V is TRBV7-9 and J is TRBJ2-7; the D gene is possibly TRBD1 (7 bases). V was clipped by 4 bases and J by 2 bases, with 18 bases between them. CDR1 SEHNR and CDR2 FQNEAQ come from the germline V gene (reference sequence). The CDR3 extends over 16 amino acids. CDR3 sequence: CASSSYPRGVTYEQYF. The CDR3 nucleotides are TGTGCCAGCAGCTCATACCCCAGGGGGGTAACCTACGAGCAGTACTTC.

The chain carries TRBV7-2 and TRBJ2-1, with 8 nucleotides matching TRBD2. V gave up 1 base and J gave up 4 bases; unmatched junction bases: 3. The CDR3 has 15 amino acids. Germline V CDR1 and CDR2: SGHTA, FQGNSA. The CDR3 sequence is CASSLDSGVYNEQFF. In DNA form, the CDR3 reads TGTGCCAGCAGCTTAGATAGCGGGGTATACAATGAGCAGTTCTTC. The whole variable domain, remainder taken from reference TRBV7-2 and TRBJ2-1, is GAGVSQSPSNKVTEKGKDVELRCDPISGHTALYWYRQSLGQGLEFLIYFQGNSAPDKSGLPSDRFSAERTGGSVSTLTIQRTQQEDSAVYLCASSLDSGVYNEQFFGPGTRLTVL.

This clone has a handful of counts. V and J are TRBV9 and TRBJ1-1, with 7 nucleotides matching TRBD1. The junction had 10 bases not matched to a gene; V was cut back by 5 bases and J by 3 bases. The CDR3 has 15 residues. CDR1 is SGDLS and CDR2 is YYNGEE in the germline V gene. DNA for the CDR3: TGTGCCAGCAGTGAAGGGGGCTTTCCAGACACTGAAGCTTTCTTT. Amino acids: CASSEGGFPDTEAFF.

This chain joins TRBV5-1 and TRBJ2-7; D might be TRBD1 (6 bases). This CDR3 has 15 residues. Germline V gene sequence: CDR1 SGHRS, CDR2 YFSETQ. V lost 0 bases and J 6 bases, leaving 16 bases between the germline ends. Here the CDR3 DNA reads TGCGCCAGCAGCTTGGAGCCAGCAGGGGCGATCGAGCAGTACTTC. Translation gives CASSLEPAGAIEQYF.